Listed below are T cell receptor beta chains from one sample, sequenced in a study of early T cells in non-severe SARS-CoV-2 infection. TCRdb fed the 5' RACE reads into MiXCR, producing one record per CDR3 protein. Of 25,000 to 30,000 distinct CDR3 sequences in the sample, 6% to 7.5% were seen once. This sample comprised whole blood, obtained at baseline. Every receptor here comes from an adult who was a healthcare worker with PCR-confirmed SARS-CoV-2 infection or an uninfected control (not recorded which). CDR3s include the opening cysteine and the closing phenylalanine or tryptophan. D genes are given only for firm matches. Not every row has a clone size; where given, it reads once, few, many or a size class.

V gene: TRBV28; clone size: NA; D gene: NA; J gene: TRBJ1-6; CDR3 protein: CASSFLRTTLGTLHF; CDR3 DNA: TGTGCCAGCAGTTTTCTTAGGACCACCCTCGGGACCCTCCACTTT
V gene: TRBV5-1; clone size: many; D gene: TRBD1; J gene: TRBJ1-1; CDR3 protein: CASSLGGQPNTEAFF; CDR3 DNA: TGCGCCAGCAGCTTGGGGGGACAGCCTAACACTGAAGCTTTCTTT
V gene: TRBV7-2; clone size: many; D gene: TRBD2; J gene: TRBJ2-3; CDR3 protein: CASSSLTSRDTQYF; CDR3 DNA: TGTGCCAGCAGCTCCTTGACTAGCCGAGATACGCAGTATTTT
V gene: TRBV20-1; clone size: many; D gene: NA; J gene: TRBJ2-5; CDR3 protein: CSARDAQGPEGTQYF; CDR3 DNA: TGCAGTGCTAGAGATGCACAGGGACCCGAGGGGACCCAGTACTTC
V gene: TRBV4-2; clone size: many; D gene: TRBD2; J gene: TRBJ2-7; CDR3 protein: CASSQGLAGGPMGHEQYF; CDR3 DNA: TGTGCCAGCAGCCAAGGCTTAGCGGGAGGCCCAATGGGACACGAGCAGTACTTC
V gene: TRBV10-3; clone size: many; D gene: TRBD2; J gene: TRBJ2-3; CDR3 protein: CAISGAAGSTDTQYF; CDR3 DNA: TGTGCCATCAGTGGCGCAGCGGGAAGCACAGATACGCAGTATTTT
V gene: TRBV30; clone size: many; D gene: TRBD1; J gene: TRBJ1-6; CDR3 protein: CAVGTASSYNSPLHF; CDR3 DNA: TGTGCCGTCGGGACAGCGAGCTCCTATAATTCACCCCTCCACTTT
V gene: TRBV11-3; clone size: many; D gene: NA; J gene: TRBJ2-1; CDR3 protein: CASSLEGPGRSSYNEQFF; CDR3 DNA: TGTGCCAGCAGCTTAGAGGGGCCAGGGAGAAGCTCCTACAATGAGCAGTTCTTC
V gene: TRBV18; clone size: many; D gene: NA; J gene: TRBJ2-1; CDR3 protein: CASSPESVLNEQFF; CDR3 DNA: TGTGCCAGCTCACCAGAAAGCGTGCTCAATGAGCAGTTCTTC
V gene: TRBV12-3/TRBV12-4; clone size: many; D gene: NA; J gene: TRBJ2-7; CDR3 protein: CASSRNGASGEQYF; CDR3 DNA: TGTGCCAGCAGTAGGAATGGAGCATCCGGGGAGCAGTACTTC
V gene: TRBV20-1; clone size: many; D gene: NA; J gene: TRBJ2-3; CDR3 protein: CSALPEFRRDTQYF; CDR3 DNA: TGCAGTGCCCTACCCGAGTTTCGCAGGGATACGCAGTATTTT